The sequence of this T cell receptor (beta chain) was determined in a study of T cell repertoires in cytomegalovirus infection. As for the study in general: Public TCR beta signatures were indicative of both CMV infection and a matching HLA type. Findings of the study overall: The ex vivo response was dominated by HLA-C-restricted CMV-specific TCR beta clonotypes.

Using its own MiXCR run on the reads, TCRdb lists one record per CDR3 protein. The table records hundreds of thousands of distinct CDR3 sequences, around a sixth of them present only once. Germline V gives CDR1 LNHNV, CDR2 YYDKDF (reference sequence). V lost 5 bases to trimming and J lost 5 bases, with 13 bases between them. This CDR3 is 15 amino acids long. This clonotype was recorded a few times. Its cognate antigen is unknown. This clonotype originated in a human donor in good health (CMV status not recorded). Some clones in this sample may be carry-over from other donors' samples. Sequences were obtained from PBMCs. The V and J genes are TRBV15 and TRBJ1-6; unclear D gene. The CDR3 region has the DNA TGTGCCACCAGCGGAGGACTCGATCATAATTCACCCCTCCACTTT. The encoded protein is CATSGGLDHNSPLHF.